Detailed here is one TCR beta chain. Germline V gene sequence: CDR1 MDHEN, CDR2 SYDVKM. This CDR3 contains 15 residues. The V gene end was trimmed by 8 bases and the J gene end by 0 bases; junction bases not matched to a gene: 4. The record originates from a study of technical replicates of blood from a handful of donors. Method: immunoSEQ multiplex PCR; TCRdb's copy keeps in-frame clones and lacks some. The data contain 60,000 to 90,000 clones, 95% of them singletons. The V call is TRBV28, the J call TRBJ1-5; 10 positions agree with TRBD1. This clonotype originated in a human donor in good health. Sequenced material: T cells isolated from PBMCs. The CDR3 here is CASGTGAYSNQPQHF. CDR3 in DNA: TGTGCCAGCGGGACAGGGGCGTATAGCAATCAGCCCCAGCATTTT. Variable domain in full (rest from reference TRBV28 and TRBJ1-5): DVKVTQSSRYLVKRTGEKVFLECVQDMDHENMFWYRQDPGLGLRLIYFSYDVKMKEKGDIPEGYSVSREKKERFSLILESASTNQTSMYLCASGTGAYSNQPQHFGDGTRLSIL.